These 17 T cell receptor beta chains came from one sample sequenced in a study of blood T cell repertoires in COVID-19. Data came from immunoSEQ multiplex PCR; TCRdb stores just in-frame clones and leaves some out. The table lists 100,000 or so clones, over 75% of them singletons, with 9.5% to 15% in the top ten. The sample consisted of peripheral blood. The receptor source for this set is a human donor in a cohort sampled during active COVID-19.

V and J are TRBV7-2 and TRBJ1-1; D perhaps matches TRBD1 (5 bases). The CDR3 is made up of 15 amino acids. The ends were cut back, 3 bases at V and 5 bases at J, with 16 bases in the middle. The germline V gene has CDR1 SGHTA and CDR2 FQGNSA. CDR3 protein: CASSLAQGSFTEAFF. CDR3 in DNA: TGTGCCAGCAGCTTGGCTCAGGGTTCCTTTACTGAAGCTTTCTTT.

The V gene is TRBV5-1, the J gene TRBJ2-1; the D gene is possibly TRBD1 (5 bases). The germline V and J ends were trimmed by 3 bases and 8 bases, with 12 bases remaining between them. This CDR3 is 13 amino acids long. The germline gives CDR1 SGHRS, CDR2 YFSETQ. In nucleotides, the CDR3 is TGCGCCAGCAGCTCAAATCAGGGCTATGAGCAGTTCTTC. As protein: CASSSNQGYEQFF.

The rearrangement uses TRBV6-5 and TRBJ2-6, with D possibly TRBD2 on 5 matching bases. The CDR3 runs to 13 residues. The V end lost 8 bases, the J end lost 4 bases, and 9 bases lay between the germline ends. Germline V gene data show CDR1 as MNHEY and CDR2 as SVGAGI. For the CDR3, the DNA is TGTGCCAGCGTGGGGAGCGGGGCCAACGTCCTGACTTTC. This gives the protein CASVGSGANVLTF.

On this clone: A read error may account for a junction end that differs from germline. The V and J genes are TRBV2 and TRBJ2-7, with 10 bases identical to TRBD1. Per germline, CDR1 SNHLY and CDR2 FYNNEI. The CDR3 is made up of 15 amino acids. CDR3 sequence: CASSQAGTGEYEQYF. CDR3 sequence (DNA): TGTGCCAGCAGTCAAGCCGGGACAGGGGAGTACGAGCAGTACTTC.

This chain joins TRBV6-6 and TRBJ2-7, with a possible D match to TRBD2 (5 bases). Germline CDR1 and CDR2: MNHNY and SVGAGI (reference sequence). V lost 8 bases to trimming and J lost 2 bases, with 16 bases between them. The CDR3 covers 14 residues. This CDR3 reads CASRSSGMAYEQYF. In DNA form, the CDR3 reads TGTGCCAGCCGGTCCTCCGGGATGGCCTACGAGCAGTACTTC.

The chain is built from TRBV4-2 and TRBJ2-2; tentative D call: TRBD2 (5 bases). The CDR3 is 16 amino acids. Germline assignment: CDR1 LGHNA and CDR2 YNFKEQ. The germline V and J ends were trimmed by 1 base and 6 bases, with 15 bases remaining between them. The CDR3 region has the DNA TGTGCCAGCAGCCAAGGGACGGGGTCCGAGTCCGGGGAGCTGTTTTTT. Translated: CASSQGTGSESGELFF.

The chain uses TRBV6-6 and TRBJ2-7, with D perhaps matching TRBD1 (6 bases). The length of the CDR3 is 16 residues. The V gene lost 6 bases and the J gene lost 2 bases, with 20 bases spanning the gap. The V gene's germline CDR1 is MNHNY and CDR2 SVGAGI (reference sequence). The DNA for the CDR3 is TGTGCCAGCAGACGCCCCCCCTCGACAGGTACCTACGAGCAGTACTTC. Its protein product is CASRRPPSTGTYEQYF.

The chain employs TRBV29-1 and TRBJ1-3; TRBD1 is a possible D gene (6 bases). The CDR3 consists of 13 residues. V was pared by 6 bases and J by 4 bases, with 13 bases between. The germline V gene encodes CDR1 SQVTM and CDR2 ANQGSEA. The CDR3 DNA reads TGCAGCGTAGTGACAGGTTCGGGAAACACCATATATTTT. Translating gives CSVVTGSGNTIYF.

There are a few counts of this clone. This chain connects TRBV5-1 to TRBJ2-7, with 8 bases fitting TRBD1. Germline V lookup: CDR1 SGHRS, CDR2 YFSETQ. The V gene end was trimmed by 2 bases and the J gene end by 3 bases; junction bases not matched to a gene: 1. This CDR3 has 13 amino acids. Here the CDR3 reads CASSLQGDYEQYF. In DNA, the CDR3 is TGCGCCAGCAGCTTACAGGGGGACTACGAGCAGTACTTC.

The rearrangement links TRBV24-1 to TRBJ2-2, with no clear D. The germline CDR1 and CDR2 sequences are KGHDR and SFDVKD. The CDR3 totals 14 residues. Between the trimmed V and J ends, which lost 6 bases and 0 bases, there was a span of 7 bases. CDR3 in DNA: TGTGCCACCAGTCCAGCGACGAACACCGGGGAGCTGTTTTTT. The encoded protein is CATSPATNTGELFF.

This clone was seen once. The chain links TRBV7-2 to TRBJ2-1; 7 nucleotides match TRBD1. The J segment lost 7 bases and the V segment lost 6 bases, leaving 3 bases of the junction unmatched. Germline V CDR1 and CDR2: SGHTA, FQGNSA. The CDR3 extends over 12 amino acids. CDR3 amino acids: CASSLRGNEQFF. In DNA form, the CDR3 reads TGTGCCAGCAGTCTCAGGGGGAATGAGCAGTTCTTC.

In this sample, this clone turned up a few times. The sample holds other DNA sequences that translate to the same CDR3. V usage is TRBV6-5 and J usage is TRBJ1-3, with D maybe TRBD1 (6 bases). The length of the CDR3 is 13 residues. Germline values: CDR1 MNHEY, CDR2 SVGAGI. V was clipped by 6 bases and J by 4 bases, with 10 bases between them. CDR3 loop: CASRQGGGNTIYF. In DNA form, the CDR3 reads TGTGCCAGCAGACAGGGTGGAGGAAACACCATATATTTT.

The chain carries TRBV3-1 (or the pseudogene TRBV3-2) and TRBJ2-7; 8 bases are shared with TRBD1. The CDR3 contains 13 residues. The germline gives CDR1 LGHDT, CDR2 YNNKEL (reference sequence). Trimming at V came to 5 bases and at J to 4 bases, leaving 4 bases not matched to a gene. The CDR3 DNA reads TGTGCCAGCAGCTACAGGGGGGCATACGAGCAGTACTTC. It translates to CASSYRGAYEQYF.

The gene calls are TRBV7-2 and TRBJ2-3; 7 bases are a match to TRBD1. This CDR3 comprises 16 residues. V was pared by 5 bases and J by 0 bases, with 8 bases of the junction left unmatched. CDR1 and CDR2 from the germline V gene are SGHTA and FQGNSA. The CDR3 here is CASSPRGTTSTDTQYF. As DNA, the CDR3 is TGTGCCAGCAGCCCCAGGGGGACCACTAGCACAGATACGCAGTATTTT.

The gene calls are TRBV7-2 and TRBJ1-1; D perhaps matches TRBD1 (5 bases). The CDR3 extends over 14 amino acids. Trimming took 3 bases from V and 1 from J, leaving 9 bases between them. Germline V gives CDR1 SGHTA, CDR2 FQGNSA. CDR3 region: CASSFADRNTEAFF. As DNA, the CDR3 is TGTGCCAGCAGCTTCGCCGACAGGAACACTGAAGCTTTCTTT.

The chain recombines TRBV6-6 with TRBJ2-7; possible D gene TRBD2, 6 bases. V was shortened by 10 bases and J by 11 bases, with 21 bases between the two germline ends. The length of the CDR3 is 12 residues. Germline V CDR1 and CDR2: MNHNY, SVGAGI (reference sequence). Written as DNA, the CDR3 is TGTGCCACCAAGGAGGGCCCCAAAAATAAGTACTTC. Its translation: CATKEGPKNKYF.

The gene calls are TRBV6-6 and TRBJ2-2, with D hard to call. This CDR3 is built from 14 residues. CDR1 and CDR2 (germline): MNHNY, SVGAGI (reference sequence). Trimming removed 4 bases at V and 2 bases at J, with 8 bases between. The CDR3 sequence: CASSWARNTGELFF. The DNA for the CDR3 is TGTGCCAGCAGTTGGGCCAGAAACACCGGGGAGCTGTTTTTT.